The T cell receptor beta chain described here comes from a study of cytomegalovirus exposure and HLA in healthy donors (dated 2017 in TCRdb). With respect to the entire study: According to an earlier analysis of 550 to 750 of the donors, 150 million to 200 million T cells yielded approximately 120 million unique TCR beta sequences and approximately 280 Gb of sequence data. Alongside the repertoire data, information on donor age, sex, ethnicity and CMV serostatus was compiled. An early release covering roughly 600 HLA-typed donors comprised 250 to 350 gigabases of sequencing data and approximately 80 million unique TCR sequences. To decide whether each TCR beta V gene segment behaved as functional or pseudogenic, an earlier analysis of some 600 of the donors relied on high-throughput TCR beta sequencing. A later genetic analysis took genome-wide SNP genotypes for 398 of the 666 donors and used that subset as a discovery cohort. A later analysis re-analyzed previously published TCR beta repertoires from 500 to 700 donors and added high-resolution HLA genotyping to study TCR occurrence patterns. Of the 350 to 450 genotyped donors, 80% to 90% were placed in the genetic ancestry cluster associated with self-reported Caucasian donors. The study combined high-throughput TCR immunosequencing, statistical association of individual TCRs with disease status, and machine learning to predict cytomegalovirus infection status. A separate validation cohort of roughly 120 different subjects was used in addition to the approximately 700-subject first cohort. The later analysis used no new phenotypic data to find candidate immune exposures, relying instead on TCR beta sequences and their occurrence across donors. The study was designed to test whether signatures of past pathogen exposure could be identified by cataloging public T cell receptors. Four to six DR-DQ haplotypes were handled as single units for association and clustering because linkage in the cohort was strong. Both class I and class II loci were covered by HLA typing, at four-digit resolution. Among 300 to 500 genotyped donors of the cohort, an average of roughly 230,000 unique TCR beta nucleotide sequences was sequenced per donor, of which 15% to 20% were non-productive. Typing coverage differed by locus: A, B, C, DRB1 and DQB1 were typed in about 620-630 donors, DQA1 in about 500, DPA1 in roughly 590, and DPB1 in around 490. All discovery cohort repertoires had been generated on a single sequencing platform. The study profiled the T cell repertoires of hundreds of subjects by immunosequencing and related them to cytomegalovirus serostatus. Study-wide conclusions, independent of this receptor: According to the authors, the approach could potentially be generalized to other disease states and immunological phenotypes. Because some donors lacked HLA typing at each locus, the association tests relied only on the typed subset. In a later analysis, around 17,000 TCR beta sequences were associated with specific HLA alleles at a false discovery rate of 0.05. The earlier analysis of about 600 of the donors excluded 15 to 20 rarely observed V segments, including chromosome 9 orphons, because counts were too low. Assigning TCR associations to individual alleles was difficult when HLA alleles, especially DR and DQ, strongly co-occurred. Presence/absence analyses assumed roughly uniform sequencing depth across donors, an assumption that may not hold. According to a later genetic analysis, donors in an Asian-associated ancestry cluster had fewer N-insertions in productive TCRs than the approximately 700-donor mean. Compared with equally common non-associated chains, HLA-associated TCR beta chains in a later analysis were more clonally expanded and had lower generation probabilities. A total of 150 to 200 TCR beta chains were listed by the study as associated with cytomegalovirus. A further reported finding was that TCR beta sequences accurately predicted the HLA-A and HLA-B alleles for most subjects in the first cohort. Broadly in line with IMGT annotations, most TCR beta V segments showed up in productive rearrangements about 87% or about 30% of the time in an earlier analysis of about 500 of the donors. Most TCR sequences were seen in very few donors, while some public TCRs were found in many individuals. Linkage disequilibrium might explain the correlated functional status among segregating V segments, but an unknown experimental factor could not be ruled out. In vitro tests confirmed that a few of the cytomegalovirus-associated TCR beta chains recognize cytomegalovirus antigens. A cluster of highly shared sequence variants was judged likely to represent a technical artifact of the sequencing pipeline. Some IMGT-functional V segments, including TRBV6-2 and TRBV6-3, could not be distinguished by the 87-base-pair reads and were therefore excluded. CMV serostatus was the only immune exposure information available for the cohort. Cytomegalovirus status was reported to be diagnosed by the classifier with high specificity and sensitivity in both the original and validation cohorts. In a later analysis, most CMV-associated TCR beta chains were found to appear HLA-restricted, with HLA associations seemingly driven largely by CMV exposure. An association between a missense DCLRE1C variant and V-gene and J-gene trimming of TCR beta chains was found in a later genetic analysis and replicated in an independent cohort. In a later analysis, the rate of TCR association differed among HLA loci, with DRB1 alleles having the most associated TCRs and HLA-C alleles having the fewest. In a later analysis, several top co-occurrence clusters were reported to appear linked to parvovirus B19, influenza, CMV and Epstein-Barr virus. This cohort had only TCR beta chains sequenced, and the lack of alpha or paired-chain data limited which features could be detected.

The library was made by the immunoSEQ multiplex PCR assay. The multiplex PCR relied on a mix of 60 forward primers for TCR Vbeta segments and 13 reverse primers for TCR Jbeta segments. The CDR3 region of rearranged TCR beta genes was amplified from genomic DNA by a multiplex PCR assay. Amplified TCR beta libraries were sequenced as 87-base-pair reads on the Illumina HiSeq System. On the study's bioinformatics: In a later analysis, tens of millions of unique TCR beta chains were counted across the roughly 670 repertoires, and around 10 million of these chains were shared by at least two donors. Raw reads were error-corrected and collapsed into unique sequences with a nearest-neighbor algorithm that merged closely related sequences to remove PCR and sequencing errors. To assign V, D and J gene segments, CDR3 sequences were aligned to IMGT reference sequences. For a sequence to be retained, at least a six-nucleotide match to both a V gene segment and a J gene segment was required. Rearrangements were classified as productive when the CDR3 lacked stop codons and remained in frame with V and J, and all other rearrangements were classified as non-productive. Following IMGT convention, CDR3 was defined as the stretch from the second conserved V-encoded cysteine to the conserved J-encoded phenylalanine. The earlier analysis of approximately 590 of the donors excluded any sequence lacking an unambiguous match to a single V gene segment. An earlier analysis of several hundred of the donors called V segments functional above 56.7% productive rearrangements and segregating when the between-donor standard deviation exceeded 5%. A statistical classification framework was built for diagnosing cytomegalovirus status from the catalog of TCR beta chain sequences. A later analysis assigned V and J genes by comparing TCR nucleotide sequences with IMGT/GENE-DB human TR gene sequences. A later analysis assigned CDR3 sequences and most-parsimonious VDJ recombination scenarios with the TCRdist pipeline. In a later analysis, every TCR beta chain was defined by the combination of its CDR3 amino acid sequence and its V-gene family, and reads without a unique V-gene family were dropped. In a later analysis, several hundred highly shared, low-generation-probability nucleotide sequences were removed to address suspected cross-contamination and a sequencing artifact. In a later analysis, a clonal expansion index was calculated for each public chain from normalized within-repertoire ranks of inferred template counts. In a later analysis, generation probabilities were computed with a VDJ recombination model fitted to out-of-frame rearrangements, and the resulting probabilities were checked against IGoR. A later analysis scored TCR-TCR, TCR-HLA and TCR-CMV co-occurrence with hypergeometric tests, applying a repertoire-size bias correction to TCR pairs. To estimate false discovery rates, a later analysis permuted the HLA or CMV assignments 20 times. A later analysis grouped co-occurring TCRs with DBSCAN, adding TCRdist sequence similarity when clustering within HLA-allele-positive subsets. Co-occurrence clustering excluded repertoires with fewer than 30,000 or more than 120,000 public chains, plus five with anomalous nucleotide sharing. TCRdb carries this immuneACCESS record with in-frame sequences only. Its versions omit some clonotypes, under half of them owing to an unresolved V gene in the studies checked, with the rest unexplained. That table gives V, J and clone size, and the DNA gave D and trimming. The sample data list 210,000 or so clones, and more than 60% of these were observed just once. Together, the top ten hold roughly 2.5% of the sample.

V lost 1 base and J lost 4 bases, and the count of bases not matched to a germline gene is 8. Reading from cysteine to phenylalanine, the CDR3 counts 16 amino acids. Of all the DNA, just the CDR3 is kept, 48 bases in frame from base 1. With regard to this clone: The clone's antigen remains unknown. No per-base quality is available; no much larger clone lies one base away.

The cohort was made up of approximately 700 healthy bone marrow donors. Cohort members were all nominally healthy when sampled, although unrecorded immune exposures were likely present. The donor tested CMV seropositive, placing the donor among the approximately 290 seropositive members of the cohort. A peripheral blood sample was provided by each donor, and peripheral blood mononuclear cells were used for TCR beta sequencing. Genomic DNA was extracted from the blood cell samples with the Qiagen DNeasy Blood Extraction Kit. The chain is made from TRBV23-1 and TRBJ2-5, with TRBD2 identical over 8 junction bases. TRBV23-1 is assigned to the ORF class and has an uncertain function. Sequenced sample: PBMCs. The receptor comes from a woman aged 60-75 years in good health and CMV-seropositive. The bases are TGCGCCAGCAGTCAATTAAGGCTAGCGGGCGGAGAGACCCAGTACTTC. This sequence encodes CASSQLRLAGGETQYF.